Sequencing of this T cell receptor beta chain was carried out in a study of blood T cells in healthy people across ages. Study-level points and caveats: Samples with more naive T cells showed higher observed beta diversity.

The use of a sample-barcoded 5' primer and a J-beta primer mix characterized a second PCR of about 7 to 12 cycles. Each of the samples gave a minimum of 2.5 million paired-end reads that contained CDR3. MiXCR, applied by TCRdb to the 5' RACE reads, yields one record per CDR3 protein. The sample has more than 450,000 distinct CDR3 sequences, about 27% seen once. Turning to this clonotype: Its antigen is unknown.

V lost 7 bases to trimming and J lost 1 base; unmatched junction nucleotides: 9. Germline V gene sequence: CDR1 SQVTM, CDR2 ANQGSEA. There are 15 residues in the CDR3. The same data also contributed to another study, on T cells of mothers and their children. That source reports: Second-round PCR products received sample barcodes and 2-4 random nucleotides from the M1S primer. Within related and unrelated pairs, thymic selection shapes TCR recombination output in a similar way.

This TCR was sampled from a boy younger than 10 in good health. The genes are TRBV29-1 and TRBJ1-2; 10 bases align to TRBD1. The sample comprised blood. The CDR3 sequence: CSGGTGVRGNYGYTF. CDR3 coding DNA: TGCAGCGGTGGGACAGGGGTTAGGGGTAACTATGGCTACACCTTC.